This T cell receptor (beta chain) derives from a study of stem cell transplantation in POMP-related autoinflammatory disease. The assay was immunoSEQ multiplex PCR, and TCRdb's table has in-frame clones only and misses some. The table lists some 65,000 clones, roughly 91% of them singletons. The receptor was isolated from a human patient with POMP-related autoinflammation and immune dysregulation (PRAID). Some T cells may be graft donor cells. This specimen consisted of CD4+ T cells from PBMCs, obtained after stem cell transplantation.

The CDR3 DNA sequence: TGTGCCAGCAGCGAAAAGGGTGGGACAGGGAATGAAAAACTGTTTTTT. Translated: CASSEKGGTGNEKLFF. The gene calls are TRBV27 and TRBJ1-4, with 9 bases fitting TRBD1. J was trimmed by 5 bases and V by 6 bases; bases with no gene match: 10. Germline V lookup: CDR1 MNHEY, CDR2 SMNVEV (reference sequence). The CDR3 is 16 residues long. Variable domain in full (rest from reference TRBV27 and TRBJ1-4): EAQVTQNPRYLITVTGKKLTVTCSQNMNHEYMSWYRQDPGLGLRQIYYSMNVEVTDKGDVPEGYKVSRKEKRNFPLILESPSPNQTSLYFCASSEKGGTGNEKLFFGSGTQLSVL.